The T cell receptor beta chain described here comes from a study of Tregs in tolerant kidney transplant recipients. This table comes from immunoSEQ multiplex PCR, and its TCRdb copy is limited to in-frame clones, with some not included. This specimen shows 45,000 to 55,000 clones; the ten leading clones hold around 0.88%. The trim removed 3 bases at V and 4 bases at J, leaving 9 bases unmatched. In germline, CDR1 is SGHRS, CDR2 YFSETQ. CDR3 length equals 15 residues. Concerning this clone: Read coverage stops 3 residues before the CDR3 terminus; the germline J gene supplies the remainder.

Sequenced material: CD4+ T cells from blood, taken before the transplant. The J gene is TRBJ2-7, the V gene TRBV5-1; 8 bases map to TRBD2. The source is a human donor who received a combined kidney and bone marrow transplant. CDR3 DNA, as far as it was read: TGCGCCAGCAGCTACCTATCCGGGGGGGGGTACGAG. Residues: CASSYLSGGGYE. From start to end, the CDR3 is CASSYLSGGGYEQYF.